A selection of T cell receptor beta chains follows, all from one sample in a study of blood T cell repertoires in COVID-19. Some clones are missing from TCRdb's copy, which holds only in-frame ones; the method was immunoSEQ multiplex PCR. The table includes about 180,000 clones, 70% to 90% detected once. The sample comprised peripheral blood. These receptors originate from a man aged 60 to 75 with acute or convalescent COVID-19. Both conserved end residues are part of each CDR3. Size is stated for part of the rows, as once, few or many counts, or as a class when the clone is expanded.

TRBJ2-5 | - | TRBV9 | CASSTEYQETQYF
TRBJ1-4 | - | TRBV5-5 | CASSLRPEEKLFF
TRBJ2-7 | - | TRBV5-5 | CASSSRTSEISKQYF
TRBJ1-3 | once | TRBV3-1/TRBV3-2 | CASSYLSGNTIYF
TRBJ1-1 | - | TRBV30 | CAFQTGTGTEAFF
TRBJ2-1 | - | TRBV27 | CASSSGTSGRSEQFF
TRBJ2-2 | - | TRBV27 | CASSPRTSSNTGELFF
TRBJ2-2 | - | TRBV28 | CASSLWVAGDTGELFF
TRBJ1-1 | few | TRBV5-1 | CASSLSGGNTEAFF
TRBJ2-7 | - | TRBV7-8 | CASSLAQNYEQYF
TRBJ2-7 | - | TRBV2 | CASRKPGQGLRKGTYEQYF
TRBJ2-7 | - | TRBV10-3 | CAIWRQGVGEQYF
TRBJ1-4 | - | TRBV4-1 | CASSALGQSNEKLFF
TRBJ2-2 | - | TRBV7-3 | CASSPLAGAAGELFF
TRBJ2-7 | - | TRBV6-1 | CASSELGHTSSYEQYF
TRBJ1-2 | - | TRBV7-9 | CASSLGDRGLLGYTF
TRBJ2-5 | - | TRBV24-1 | CATSDPRLAGGQETQYF
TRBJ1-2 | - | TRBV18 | CASSPSGNNYGYTF
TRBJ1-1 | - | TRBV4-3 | CASSQDTGSTEAFF
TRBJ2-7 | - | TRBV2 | CASKPGAGTGPFQYF
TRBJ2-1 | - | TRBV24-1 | CATSDPTGDSYNEQFF
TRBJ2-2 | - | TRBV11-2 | CASSLWGRTGELFF
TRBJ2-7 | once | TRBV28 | CASIPGGRYEQYF
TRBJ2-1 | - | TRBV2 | CASSETSGVGDNEQFF
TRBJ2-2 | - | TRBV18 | CASSPSTAGVRTGELFF
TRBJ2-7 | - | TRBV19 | CASSGLAGERNEQYF
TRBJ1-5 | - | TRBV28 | CASSLWGQGVSNQPQHF
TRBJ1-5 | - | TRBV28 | CASSLPRGGQPQHF
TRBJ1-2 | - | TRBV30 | CAGGRTNYGYTF
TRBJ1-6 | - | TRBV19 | CASSDESYNSPLHF
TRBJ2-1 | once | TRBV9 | CASSTTGTSGKSGFYNEQFF
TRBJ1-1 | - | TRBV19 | CASTMGGRSRTEAFF
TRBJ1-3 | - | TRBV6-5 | CASSLGQGLNTIYF
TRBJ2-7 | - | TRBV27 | CASSPADRFDEQYF
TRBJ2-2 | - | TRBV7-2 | CASSLAGGYTGELFF
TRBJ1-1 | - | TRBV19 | CASKTRQMNTEAFF
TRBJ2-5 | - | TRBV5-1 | CASSLAPSGRRETQYF
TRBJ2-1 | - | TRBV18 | CASSPQSYQYNEQFF
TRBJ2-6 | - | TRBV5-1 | CASSLADRGRLLSGANVLTF
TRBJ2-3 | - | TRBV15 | CATSRGGTSGTDTQYF
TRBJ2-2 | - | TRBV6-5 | CATAESGELFF
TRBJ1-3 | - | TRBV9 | CASSPGQGGGNTIYF
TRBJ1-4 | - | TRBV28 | CASSLRGPNEKLFF
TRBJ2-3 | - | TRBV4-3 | CASSQARAGGPTDTQYF
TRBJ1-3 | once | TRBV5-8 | CASSIAGTGVGNTIYF
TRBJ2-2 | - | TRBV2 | CASLRLAGTGELFF
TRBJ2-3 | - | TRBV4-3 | CASSQGLAGLGTTSTDTQYF
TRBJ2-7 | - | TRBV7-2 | CASSFTSGRTNEQYF
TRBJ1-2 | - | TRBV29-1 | CSGLRDSANYGYTF
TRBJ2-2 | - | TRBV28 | CASSLAMDVVGRTGELFF
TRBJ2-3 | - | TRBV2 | CASRGGLAGGRSTDTQYF
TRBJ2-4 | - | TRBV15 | CATSRDQGNGNIQYF